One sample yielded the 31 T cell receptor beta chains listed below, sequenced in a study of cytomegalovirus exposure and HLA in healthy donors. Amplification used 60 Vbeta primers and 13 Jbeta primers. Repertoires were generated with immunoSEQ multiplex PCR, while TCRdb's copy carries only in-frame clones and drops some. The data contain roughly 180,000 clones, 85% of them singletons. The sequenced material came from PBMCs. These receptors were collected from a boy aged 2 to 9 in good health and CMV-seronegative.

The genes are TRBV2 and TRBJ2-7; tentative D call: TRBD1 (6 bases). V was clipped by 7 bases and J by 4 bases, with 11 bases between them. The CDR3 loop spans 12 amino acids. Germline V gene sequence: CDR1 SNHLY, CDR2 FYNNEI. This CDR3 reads CASTEQGYEQYF. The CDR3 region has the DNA TGTGCCAGCACCGAACAGGGATACGAGCAGTACTTC.

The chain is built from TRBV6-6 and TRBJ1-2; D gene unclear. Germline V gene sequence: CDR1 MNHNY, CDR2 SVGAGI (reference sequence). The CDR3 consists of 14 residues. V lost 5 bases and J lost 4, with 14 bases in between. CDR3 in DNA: TGTGCCAGCAGTGCACAAGATTATTCCTATGGCTACACCTTC. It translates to CASSAQDYSYGYTF.

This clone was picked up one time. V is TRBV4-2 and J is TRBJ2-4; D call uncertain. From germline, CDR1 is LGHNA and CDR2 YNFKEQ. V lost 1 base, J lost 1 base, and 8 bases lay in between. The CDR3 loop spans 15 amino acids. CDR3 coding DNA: TGTGCCAGCAGCCAAGGGCAACAGGCCAAAAACATTCAGTACTTC. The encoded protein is CASSQGQQAKNIQYF.

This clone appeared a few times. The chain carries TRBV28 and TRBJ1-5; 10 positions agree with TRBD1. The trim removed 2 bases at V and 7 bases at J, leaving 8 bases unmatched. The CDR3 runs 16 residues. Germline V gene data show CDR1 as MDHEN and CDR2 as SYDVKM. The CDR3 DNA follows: TGTGCCAGCAGTTTAAGGGGACAGGGGACGAAACAGCCCCAGCATTTT. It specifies CASSLRGQGTKQPQHF.

Here the CDR3 reads CATSRVRQGVETQYF. The CDR3 region has the DNA TGTGCCACCAGCAGAGTGCGGCAGGGCGTGGAGACCCAGTACTTC. The chain links TRBV15 to TRBJ2-5, with D possibly matching TRBD1 (5 bases). Germline CDR1 and CDR2: LNHNV and YYDKDF (reference sequence). V dropped 1 base and J dropped 5 bases, with 14 bases sitting between them. CDR3 length equals 15 residues.

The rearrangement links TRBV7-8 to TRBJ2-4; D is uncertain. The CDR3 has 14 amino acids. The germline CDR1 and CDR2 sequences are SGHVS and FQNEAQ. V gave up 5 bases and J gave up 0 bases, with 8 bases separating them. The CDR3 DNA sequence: TGTGCCAGCAGCCACGGTGTAGCCAAAAACATTCAGTACTTC. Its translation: CASSHGVAKNIQYF. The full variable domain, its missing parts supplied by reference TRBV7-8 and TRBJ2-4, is GAGVSQSPRYKVAKRGQDVALRCDPISGHVSLFWYQQALGQGPEFLTYFQNEAQLDKSGLPSDRFFAERPEGSVSTLKIQRTQQEDSAVYLCASSHGVAKNIQYFGAGTRLSVL.

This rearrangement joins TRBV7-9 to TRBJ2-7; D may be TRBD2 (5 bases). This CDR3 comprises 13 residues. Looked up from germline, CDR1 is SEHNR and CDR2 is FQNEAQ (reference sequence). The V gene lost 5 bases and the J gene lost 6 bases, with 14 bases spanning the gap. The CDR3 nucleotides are TGTGCCAGCAGCGATAGGGTCGGGGTCGAGCAGTACTTC. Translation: CASSDRVGVEQYF.

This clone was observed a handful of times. In nucleotides, the CDR3 is TGTGCCAGCAGCTTTTGGACGGGGTACCAAGAGACCCAGTACTTC. This translates into CASSFWTGYQETQYF. The rearrangement joins TRBV7-9 to TRBJ2-5; TRBD2 is a possible D gene (5 bases). The germline V gene has CDR1 SEHNR and CDR2 FQNEAQ (reference sequence). V gave up 3 bases and J gave up 0 bases, with 11 bases separating them. This CDR3 has 15 amino acids.

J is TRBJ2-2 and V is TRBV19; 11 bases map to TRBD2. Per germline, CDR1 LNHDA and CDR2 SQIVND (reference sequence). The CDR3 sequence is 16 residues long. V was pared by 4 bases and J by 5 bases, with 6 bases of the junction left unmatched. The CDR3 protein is CASSTSGRMVTGELFF. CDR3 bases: TGTGCCAGTAGTACTAGCGGGAGGATGGTTACCGGGGAGCTGTTTTTT.

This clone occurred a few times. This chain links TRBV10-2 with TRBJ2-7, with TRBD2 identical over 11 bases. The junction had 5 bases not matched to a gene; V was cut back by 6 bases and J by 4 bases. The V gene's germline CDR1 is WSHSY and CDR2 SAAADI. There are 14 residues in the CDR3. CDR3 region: CASSAGLAAYEQYF. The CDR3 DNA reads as TGCGCCAGCAGCGCGGGACTAGCGGCTTACGAGCAGTACTTC.

The CDR3 region is CASSPPGGSSYNEQFF. CDR3 sequence (DNA): TGTGCCAGCAGCCCGCCGGGGGGCAGCTCCTACAATGAGCAGTTCTTC. The chain uses TRBV11-3 and TRBJ2-1, with TRBD2 as a possible D gene (7 bases). CDR3 size: 16 residues. Germline lookup yields CDR1 SGHNT and CDR2 YENEEA. Trimming removed 5 bases from V and 0 bases from J, with 14 bases in between.

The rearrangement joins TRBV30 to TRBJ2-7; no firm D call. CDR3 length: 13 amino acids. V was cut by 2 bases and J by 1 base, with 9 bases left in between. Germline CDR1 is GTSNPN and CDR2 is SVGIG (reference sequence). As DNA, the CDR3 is TGTGCCTGGAGTTCGTCACTATCCTACGAGCAGTACGTC. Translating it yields CAWSSSLSYEQYV.

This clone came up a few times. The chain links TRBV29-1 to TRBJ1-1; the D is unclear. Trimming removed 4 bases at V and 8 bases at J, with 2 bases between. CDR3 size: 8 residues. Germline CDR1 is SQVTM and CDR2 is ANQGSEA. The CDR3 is CSVAEAFF. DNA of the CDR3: TGCAGCGTTGCAGAAGCTTTCTTT.

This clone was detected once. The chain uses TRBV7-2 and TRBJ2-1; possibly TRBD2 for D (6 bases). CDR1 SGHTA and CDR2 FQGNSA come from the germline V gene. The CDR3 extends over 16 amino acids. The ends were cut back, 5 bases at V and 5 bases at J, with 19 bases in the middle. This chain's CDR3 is CASSVLAGGKDNEQFF. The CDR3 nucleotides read TGTGCCAGCAGCGTACTAGCCGGAGGGAAAGACAATGAGCAGTTCTTC.

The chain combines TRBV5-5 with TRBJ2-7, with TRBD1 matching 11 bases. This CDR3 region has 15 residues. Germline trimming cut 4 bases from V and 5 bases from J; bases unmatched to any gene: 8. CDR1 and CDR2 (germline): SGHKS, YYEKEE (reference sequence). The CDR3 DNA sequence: TGTGCCAGCAGCCCGGACAGGGGGCGAAGCCACGAGCAGTACGTC. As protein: CASSPDRGRSHEQYV.

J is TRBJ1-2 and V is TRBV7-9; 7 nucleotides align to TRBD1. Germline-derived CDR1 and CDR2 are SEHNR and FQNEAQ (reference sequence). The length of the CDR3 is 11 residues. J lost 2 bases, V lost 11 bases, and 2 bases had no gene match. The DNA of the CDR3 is TGTGCCCTAGGGGGCAACTATGGCTACACCTTC. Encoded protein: CALGGNYGYTF. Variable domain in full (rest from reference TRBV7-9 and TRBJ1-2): DTGVSQNPRHKITKRGQNVTFRCDPISEHNRLYWYRQTLGQGPEFLTYFQNEAQLEKSRLLSDRFSAERPKGSFSTLEIQRTEQGDSAMYLCALGGNYGYTFGSGTRLTVV.

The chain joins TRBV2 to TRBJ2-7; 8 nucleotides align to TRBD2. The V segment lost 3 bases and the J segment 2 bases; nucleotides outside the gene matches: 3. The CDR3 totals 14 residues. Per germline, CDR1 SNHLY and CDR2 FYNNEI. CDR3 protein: CASSEGRGAYEQYF. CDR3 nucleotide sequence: TGTGCCAGCAGTGAGGGGCGGGGGGCCTACGAGCAGTACTTC. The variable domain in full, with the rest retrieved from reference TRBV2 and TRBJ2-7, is EPEVTQTPSHQVTQMGQEVILRCVPISNHLYFYWYRQILGQKVEFLVSFYNNEISEKSEIFDDQFSVERPDGSNFTLKIRSTKLEDSAMYFCASSEGRGAYEQYFGPGTRLTVT.

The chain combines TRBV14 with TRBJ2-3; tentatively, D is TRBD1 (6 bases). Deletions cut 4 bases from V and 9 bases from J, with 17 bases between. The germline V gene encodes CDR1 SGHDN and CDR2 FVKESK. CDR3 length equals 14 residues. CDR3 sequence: CASSPHPVRGTQYF. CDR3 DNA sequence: TGTGCCAGCAGCCCACACCCCGTGAGGGGGACGCAGTATTTT.

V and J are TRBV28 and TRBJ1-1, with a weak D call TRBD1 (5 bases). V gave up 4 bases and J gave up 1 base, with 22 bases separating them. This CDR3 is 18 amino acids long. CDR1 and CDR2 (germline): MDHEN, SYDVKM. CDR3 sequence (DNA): TGTGCCAGCAGTTCTCCGGGGGGACGCTTTCGGAAGAACACTGAAGCTTTCTTT. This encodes CASSSPGGRFRKNTEAFF.

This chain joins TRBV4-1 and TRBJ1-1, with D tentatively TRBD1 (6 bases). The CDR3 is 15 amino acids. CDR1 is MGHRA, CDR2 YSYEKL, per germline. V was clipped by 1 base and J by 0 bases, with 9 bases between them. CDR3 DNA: TGCGCCAGCAGCCAAGTACAGGGCCTGAACACTGAAGCTTTCTTT. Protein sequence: CASSQVQGLNTEAFF.

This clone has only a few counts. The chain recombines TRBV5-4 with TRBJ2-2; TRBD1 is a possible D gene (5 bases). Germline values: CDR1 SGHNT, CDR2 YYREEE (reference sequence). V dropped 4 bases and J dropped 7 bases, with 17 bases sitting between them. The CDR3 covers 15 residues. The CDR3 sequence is CASSIGKGWSGELFF. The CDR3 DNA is TGTGCCAGCAGCATAGGGAAGGGGTGGAGCGGGGAGCTGTTTTTT.

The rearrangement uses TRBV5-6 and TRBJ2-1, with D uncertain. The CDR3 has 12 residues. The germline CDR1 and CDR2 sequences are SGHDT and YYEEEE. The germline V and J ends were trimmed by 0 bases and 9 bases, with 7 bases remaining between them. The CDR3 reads CASSLGAREQFF. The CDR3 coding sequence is TGTGCCAGCAGCTTGGGGGCGCGTGAGCAGTTCTTC.

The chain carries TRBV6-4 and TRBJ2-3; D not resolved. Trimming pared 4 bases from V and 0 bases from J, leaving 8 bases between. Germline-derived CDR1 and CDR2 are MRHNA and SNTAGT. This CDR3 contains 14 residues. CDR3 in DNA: TGTGCCAGCAGTGCTGAAGCTAGCACAGATACGCAGTATTTT. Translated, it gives CASSAEASTDTQYF.

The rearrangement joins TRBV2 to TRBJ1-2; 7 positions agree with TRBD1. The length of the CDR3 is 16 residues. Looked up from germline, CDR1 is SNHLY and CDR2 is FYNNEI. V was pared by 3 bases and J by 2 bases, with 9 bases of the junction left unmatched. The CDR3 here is CASSDTWGTENYGYTF. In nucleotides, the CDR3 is TGTGCCAGCAGTGATACGTGGGGGACAGAGAACTATGGCTACACCTTC.

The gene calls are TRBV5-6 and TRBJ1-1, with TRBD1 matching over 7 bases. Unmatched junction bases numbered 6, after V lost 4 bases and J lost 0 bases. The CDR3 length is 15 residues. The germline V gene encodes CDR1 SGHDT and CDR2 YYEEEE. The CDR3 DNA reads TGTGCCAGCAGCCCCCAGGGGGTCATGAACACTGAAGCTTTCTTT. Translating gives CASSPQGVMNTEAFF.

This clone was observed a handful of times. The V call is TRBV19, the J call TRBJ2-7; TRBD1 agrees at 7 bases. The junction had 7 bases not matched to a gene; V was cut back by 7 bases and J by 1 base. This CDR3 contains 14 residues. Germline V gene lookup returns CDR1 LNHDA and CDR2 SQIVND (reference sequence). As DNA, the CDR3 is TGTGCCAGTACCGATGGGACAGTTTCCTACGAGCAGTACTTC. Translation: CASTDGTVSYEQYF.

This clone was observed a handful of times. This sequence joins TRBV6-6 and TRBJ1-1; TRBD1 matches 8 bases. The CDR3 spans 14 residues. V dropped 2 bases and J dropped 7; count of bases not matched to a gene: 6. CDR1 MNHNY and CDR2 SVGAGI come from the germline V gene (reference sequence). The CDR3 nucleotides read TGTGCCAGCAGTTACGAACAGGGGGTCGTTGAAGCTTTCTTT. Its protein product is CASSYEQGVVEAFF.

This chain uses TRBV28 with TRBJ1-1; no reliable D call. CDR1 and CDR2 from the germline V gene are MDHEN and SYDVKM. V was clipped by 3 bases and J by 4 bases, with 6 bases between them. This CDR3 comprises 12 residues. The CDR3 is CASSFPGTEAFF. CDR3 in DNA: TGTGCCAGCAGTTTCCCGGGCACTGAAGCTTTCTTT.

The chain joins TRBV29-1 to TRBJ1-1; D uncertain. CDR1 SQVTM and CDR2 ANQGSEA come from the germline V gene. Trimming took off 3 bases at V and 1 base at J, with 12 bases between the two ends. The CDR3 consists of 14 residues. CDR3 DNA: TGCAGCGTTGAGTTGGCCACGAAGAACACTGAAGCTTTCTTT. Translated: CSVELATKNTEAFF.

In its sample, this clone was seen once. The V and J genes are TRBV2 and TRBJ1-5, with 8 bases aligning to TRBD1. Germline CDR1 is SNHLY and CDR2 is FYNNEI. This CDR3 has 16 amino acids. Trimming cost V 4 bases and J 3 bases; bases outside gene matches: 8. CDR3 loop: CASSGVTGATNQPQHF. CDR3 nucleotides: TGTGCCAGCAGTGGAGTGACAGGGGCGACCAATCAGCCCCAGCATTTT.

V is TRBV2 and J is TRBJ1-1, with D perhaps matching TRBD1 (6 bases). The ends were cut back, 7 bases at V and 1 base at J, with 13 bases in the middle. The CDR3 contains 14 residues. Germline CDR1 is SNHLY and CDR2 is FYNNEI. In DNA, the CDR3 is TGTGCCAGCATACGGACAGATCCGAACACTGAAGCTTTCTTT. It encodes CASIRTDPNTEAFF.